This TCR beta chain is from a study of a mutant IDH1 vaccine in newly diagnosed glioma. Study background: Sex distribution of treated patients was roughly 62% male and approximately 38% female; mean age was 40.4 years. Patients got radiotherapy, temozolomide, or both beforehand, and most got both. The study's findings and limits: Alterations occurring in top peripheral T cell clonotypes seemed unrelated to pseudoprogression. It was approximately 93% of patients that developed vaccine-induced immune responses.

Libraries were prepared by immunoSEQ multiplex PCR; TCRdb keeps only in-frame clonotypes and omits some of them. The sample comprises 75,000 to 100,000 clones, 70% to 90% of which are singletons, and approximately 0.58% rests with the top ten. Germline V gene lookup returns CDR1 SGHTA and CDR2 FQGNSA. This CDR3 comprises 14 residues. V lost 5 bases, J lost 6 bases, and 4 bases stayed unmatched. The sample's time point: baseline, week 1 (first vaccination visit). Treatment indicated: pre-vaccination baseline after standard-of-care therapy. Of note for this clone: Its antigen is currently unknown.

Sequenced material: PBMCs, taken from a glioma patient treated with radiotherapy, temozolomide or both. The chain carries TRBV7-2 and TRBJ2-3; 11 bases agree with TRBD2. The TCR comes from a woman aged 50 to 65 with glioma. CDR3 residues: CASSLTSGMDTQYF. In DNA form, the CDR3 reads TGTGCCAGCAGCCTGACTAGCGGGATGGATACGCAGTATTTT. The full variable domain, with the rest looked up from reference TRBV7-2 and TRBJ2-3, is GAGVSQSPSNKVTEKGKDVELRCDPISGHTALYWYRQSLGQGLEFLIYFQGNSAPDKSGLPSDRFSAERTGGSVSTLTIQRTQQEDSAVYLCASSLTSGMDTQYFGPGTRLTVL.